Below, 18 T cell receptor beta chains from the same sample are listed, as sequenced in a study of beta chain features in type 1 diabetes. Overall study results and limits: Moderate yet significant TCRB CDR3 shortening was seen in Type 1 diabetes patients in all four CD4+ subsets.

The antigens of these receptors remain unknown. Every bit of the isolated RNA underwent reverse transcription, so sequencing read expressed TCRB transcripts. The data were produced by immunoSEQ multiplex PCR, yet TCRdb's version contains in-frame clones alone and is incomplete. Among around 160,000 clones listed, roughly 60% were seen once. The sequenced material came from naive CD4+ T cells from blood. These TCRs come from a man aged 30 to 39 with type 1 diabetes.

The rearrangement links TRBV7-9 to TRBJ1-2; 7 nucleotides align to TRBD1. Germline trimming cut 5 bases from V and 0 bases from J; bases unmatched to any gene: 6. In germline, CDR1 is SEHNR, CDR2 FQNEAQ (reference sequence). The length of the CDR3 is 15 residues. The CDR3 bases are TGTGCCAGCAGCCATCGGGACAGCCCTAACTATGGCTACACCTTC. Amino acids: CASSHRDSPNYGYTF.

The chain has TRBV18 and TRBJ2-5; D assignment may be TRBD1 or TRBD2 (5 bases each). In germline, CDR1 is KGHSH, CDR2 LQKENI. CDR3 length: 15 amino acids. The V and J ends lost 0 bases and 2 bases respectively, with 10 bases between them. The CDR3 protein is CASSPPMGDQETQYF. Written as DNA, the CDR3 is TGTGCCAGCTCACCACCGATGGGGGATCAAGAGACCCAGTACTTC.

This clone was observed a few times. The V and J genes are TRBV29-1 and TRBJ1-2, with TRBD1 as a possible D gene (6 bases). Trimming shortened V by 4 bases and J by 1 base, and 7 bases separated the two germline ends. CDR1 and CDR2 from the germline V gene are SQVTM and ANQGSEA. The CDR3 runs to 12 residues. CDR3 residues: CSVGQDNYGYTF. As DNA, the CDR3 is TGCAGCGTTGGACAGGATAACTATGGCTACACCTTC.

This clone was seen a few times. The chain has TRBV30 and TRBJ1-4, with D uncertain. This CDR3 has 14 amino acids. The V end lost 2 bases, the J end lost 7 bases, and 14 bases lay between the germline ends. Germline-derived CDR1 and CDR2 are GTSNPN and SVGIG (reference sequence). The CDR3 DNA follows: TGTGCCTGGAGTAAAGGAGGGAATAGTGAAAAACTGTTTTTT. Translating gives CAWSKGGNSEKLFF.

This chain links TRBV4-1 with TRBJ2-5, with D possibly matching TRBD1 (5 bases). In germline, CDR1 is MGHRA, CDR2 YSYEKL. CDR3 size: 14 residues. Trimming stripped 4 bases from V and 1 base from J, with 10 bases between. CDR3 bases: TGCGCCAGCAGCCTTCAGGGTCCCCAAGAGACCCAGTACTTC. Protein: CASSLQGPQETQYF.

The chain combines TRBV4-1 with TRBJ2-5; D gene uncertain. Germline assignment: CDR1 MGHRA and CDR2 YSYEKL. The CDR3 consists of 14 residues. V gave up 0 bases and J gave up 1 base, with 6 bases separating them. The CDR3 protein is CASSQDLIQETQYF. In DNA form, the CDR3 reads TGCGCCAGCAGCCAAGATCTGATCCAAGAGACCCAGTACTTC.

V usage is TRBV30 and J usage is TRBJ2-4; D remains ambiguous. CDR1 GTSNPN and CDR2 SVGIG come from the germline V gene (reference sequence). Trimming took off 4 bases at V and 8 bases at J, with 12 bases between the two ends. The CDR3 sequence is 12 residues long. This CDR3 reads CAWTWQKDIQYF. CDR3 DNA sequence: TGTGCCTGGACATGGCAGAAGGACATTCAGTACTTC.

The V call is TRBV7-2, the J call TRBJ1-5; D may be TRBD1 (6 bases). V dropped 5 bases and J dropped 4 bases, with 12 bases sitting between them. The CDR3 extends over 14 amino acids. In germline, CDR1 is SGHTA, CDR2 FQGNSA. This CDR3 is CASSLGQTNQPQHF. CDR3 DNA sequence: TGTGCCAGCAGCCTTGGACAGACAAATCAGCCCCAGCATTTT.

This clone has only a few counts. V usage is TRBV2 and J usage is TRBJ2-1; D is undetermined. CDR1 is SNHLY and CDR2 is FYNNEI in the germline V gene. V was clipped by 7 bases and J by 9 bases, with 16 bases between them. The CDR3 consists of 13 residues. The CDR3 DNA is TGTGCCAGCACGATCCCAGGCCGGAGTGAGCAGTTCTTC. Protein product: CASTIPGRSEQFF.

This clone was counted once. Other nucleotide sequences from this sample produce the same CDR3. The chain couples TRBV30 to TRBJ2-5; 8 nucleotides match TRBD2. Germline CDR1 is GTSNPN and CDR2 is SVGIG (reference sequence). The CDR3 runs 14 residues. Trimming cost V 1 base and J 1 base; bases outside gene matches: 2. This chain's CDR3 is CAWSGGGLQETQYF. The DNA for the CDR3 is TGTGCCTGGAGTGGCGGGGGGCTCCAAGAGACCCAGTACTTC.

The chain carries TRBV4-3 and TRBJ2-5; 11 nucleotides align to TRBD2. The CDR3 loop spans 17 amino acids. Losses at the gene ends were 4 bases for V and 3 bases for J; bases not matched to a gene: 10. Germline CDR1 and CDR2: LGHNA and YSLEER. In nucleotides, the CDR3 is TGCGCCAGCAGCCTTGTAGCGGGGGGGCCGTTCGAAGAGACCCAGTACTTC. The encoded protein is CASSLVAGGPFEETQYF.

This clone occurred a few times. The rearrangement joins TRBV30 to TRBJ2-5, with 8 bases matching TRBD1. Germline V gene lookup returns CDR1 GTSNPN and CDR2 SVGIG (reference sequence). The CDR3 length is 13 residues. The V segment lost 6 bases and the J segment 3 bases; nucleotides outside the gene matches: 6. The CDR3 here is CACRGQGKETQYF. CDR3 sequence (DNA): TGTGCCTGCAGGGGGCAGGGGAAAGAGACCCAGTACTTC.

CDR3 DNA: TGTGCCAGCAGCTTAGTCGGGCGGGGCCAAGAGACCCAGTACTTC. Residues: CASSLVGRGQETQYF. The genes are TRBV7-2 and TRBJ2-5; a weak D match, TRBD2 (6 bases). Germline values: CDR1 SGHTA, CDR2 FQGNSA. The germline V and J ends were trimmed by 1 base and 1 base, with 10 bases remaining between them. The CDR3 spans 15 residues.

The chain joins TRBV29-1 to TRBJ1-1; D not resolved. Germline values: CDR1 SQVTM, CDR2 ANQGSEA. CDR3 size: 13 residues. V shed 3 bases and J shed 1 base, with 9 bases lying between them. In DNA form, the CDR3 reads TGCAGCGTTGACCGGGGTACGAACACTGAAGCTTTCTTT. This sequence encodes CSVDRGTNTEAFF. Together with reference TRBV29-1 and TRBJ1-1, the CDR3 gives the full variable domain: SAVISQKPSRDICQRGTSLTIQCQVDSQVTMMFWYRQQPGQSLTLIATANQGSEATYESGFVIDKFPISRPNLTFSTLTVSNMSPEDSSIYLCSVDRGTNTEAFFGQGTRLTVV.

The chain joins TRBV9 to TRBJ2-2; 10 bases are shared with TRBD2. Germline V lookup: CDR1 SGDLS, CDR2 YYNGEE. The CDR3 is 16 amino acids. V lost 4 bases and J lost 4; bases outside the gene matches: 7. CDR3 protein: CASSHPSGRLTGELFF. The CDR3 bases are TGTGCCAGCAGCCACCCTAGCGGGAGACTCACCGGGGAGCTGTTTTTT. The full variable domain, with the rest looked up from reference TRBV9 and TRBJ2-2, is DSGVTQTPKHLITATGQRVTLRCSPRSGDLSVYWYQQSLDQGLQFLIQYYNGEERAKGNILERFSAQQFPDLHSELNLSSLELGDSALYFCASSHPSGRLTGELFFGEGSRLTVL.

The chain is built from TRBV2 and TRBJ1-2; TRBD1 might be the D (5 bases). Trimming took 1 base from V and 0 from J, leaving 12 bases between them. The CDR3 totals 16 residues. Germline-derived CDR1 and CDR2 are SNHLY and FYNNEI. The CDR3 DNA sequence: TGTGCCAGCAGTGAAGGCTCAGGGTTGACTAACTATGGCTACACCTTC. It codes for CASSEGSGLTNYGYTF.

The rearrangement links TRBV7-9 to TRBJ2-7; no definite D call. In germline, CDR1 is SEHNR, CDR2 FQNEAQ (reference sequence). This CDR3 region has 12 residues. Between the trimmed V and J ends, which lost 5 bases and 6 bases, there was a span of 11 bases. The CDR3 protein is CASSPNFGEQYF. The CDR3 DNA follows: TGTGCCAGCAGCCCCAATTTCGGCGAGCAGTACTTC.

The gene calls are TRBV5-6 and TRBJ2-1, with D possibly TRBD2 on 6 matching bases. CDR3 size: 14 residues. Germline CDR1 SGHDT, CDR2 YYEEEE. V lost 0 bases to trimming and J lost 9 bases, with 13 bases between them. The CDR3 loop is CASSLALRGREQFF. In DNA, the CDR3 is TGTGCCAGCAGCTTGGCCCTGCGGGGACGTGAGCAGTTCTTC. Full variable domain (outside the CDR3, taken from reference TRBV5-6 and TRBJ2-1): DAGVTQSPTHLIKTRGQQVTLRCSPKSGHDTVSWYQQALGQGPQFIFQYYEEEERQRGNFPDRFSGHQFPNYSSELNVNALLLGDSALYLCASSLALRGREQFFGPGTRLTVL.